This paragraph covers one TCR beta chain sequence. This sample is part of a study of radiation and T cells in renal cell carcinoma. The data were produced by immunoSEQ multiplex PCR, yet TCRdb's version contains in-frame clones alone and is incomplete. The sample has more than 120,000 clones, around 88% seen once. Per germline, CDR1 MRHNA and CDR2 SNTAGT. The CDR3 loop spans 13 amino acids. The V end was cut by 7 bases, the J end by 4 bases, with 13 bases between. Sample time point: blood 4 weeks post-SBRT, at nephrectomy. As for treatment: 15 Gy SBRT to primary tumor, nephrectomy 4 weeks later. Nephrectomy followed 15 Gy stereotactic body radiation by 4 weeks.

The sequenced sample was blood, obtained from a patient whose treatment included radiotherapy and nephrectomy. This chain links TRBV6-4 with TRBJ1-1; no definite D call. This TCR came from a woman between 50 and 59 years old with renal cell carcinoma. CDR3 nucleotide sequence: TGTGCCAGCAACCAGCCCGATTCCACTGAAGCTTTCTTT. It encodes CASNQPDSTEAFF.